A selection of T cell receptor beta chains follows, all from one sample in a study of OX40 agonist ivuxolimab in advanced cancers. The protocol was immunoSEQ multiplex PCR, while the TCRdb copy is restricted to in-frame clones and leaves out a portion. The table has about 43,000 clones, approximately 86% seen once. Sample: CD4+ or CD8+ T cells sorted from blood, taken in a trial of the OX40 agonist ivuxolimab. The receptor set was obtained from an adult with an advanced solid tumor such as melanoma, head and neck, liver or kidney cancer. The CDR3 runs from the conserved cysteine through the conserved F or W. A D gene is named only where the DNA matches it firmly. Expanded clones are given a class, and other clones once, few, many or no size at all.

D,size,J,V,CDR3,DNA
.,few,TRBJ2-5,TRBV27,CASSPGTAGETQYF,TGTGCCAGCAGTCCAGGAACGGCCGGGGAGACCCAGTACTTC
.,.,TRBJ2-1,TRBV28,CASTMAGAWGASYNEQFF,TGTGCCAGCACCATGGCGGGCGCTTGGGGTGCTTCCTACAATGAGCAGTTCTTC
.,few,TRBJ2-7,TRBV23-1,CASSQPTGRGAYEQYF,TGCGCCAGCAGTCAACCCACAGGGAGGGGGGCCTACGAGCAGTACTTC
.,large,TRBJ2-1,TRBV27,CASSFLAPPNEQFF,TGTGCCAGCAGTTTTTTAGCGCCACCAAATGAGCAGTTCTTC
TRBD1,.,TRBJ2-1,TRBV14,CASSLWDRGRSEQFF,TGTGCCAGCAGCCTTTGGGACAGGGGGAGAAGCGAGCAGTTCTTC
.,.,TRBJ1-5,TRBV28,CAPPAEPNQPQHF,TGTGCCCCTCCGGCCGAGCCTAATCAGCCCCAGCATTTT
TRBD1,once,TRBJ1-1,TRBV27,CASRQHPTTGGKTEAFF,TGTGCCAGCAGACAGCACCCGACTACAGGGGGTAAGACTGAAGCTTTCTTT
.,.,TRBJ2-7,TRBV20-1,CSAGAAEQYF,TGCAGTGCAGGGGCGGCCGAGCAGTACTTC
.,few,TRBJ2-5,TRBV5-4,CASSFPRDEETQYF,TGTGCCAGCAGCTTTCCTAGGGATGAAGAGACCCAGTACTTC
.,.,TRBJ2-1,TRBV12-5,CASGLGGTNEQFF,TGTGCTAGTGGTTTGGGAGGGACGAATGAGCAGTTCTTC
.,.,TRBJ1-2,TRBV27,CASRNRTNSDENYGYTF,TGTGCCAGCAGAAATCGTACAAATAGTGACGAGAACTATGGCTACACCTTC
TRBD1,once,TRBJ2-2,TRBV6-5,CASSWSGTGVRELFF,TGTGCCAGCAGTTGGTCCGGGACAGGGGTACGGGAGCTGTTTTTT
.,.,TRBJ1-1,TRBV25-1,CASRAPGAGARAFF,TGTGCCAGCAGGGCCCCAGGAGCAGGGGCGCGTGCTTTCTTT
.,.,TRBJ2-2,TRBV28,CASSQTVVTGELFF,TGTGCCAGCAGTCAGACAGTCGTCACCGGGGAGCTGTTTTTT
.,.,TRBJ2-3,TRBV6-5,CASSDGDTQYF,TGTGCCAGCAGTGACGGGGATACGCAGTATTTT
.,.,TRBJ1-5,TRBV7-8,CASSLGGFVGQPQHF,TGTGCCAGCAGCTTAGGGGGTTTTGTGGGGCAGCCCCAGCATTTT
.,.,TRBJ2-2,TRBV7-7,CASSLIVDSYPRTGELFF,TGTGCCAGCAGCTTAATCGTAGACAGCTATCCTCGCACCGGGGAGCTGTTTTTT
.,.,TRBJ1-5,TRBV28,CASNLDGYSNQPQHF,TGTGCCAGCAACTTGGACGGTTATAGCAATCAGCCCCAGCATTTT
.,.,TRBJ2-2,TRBV28,CATEDGELFF,TGTGCCACCGAAGACGGGGAGCTGTTTTTT
.,.,TRBJ2-1,TRBV27,CASSFETLNEQFF,TGTGCCAGCAGTTTTGAGACTCTCAATGAGCAGTTCTTC
.,.,TRBJ1-6,TRBV2,CASSESRGGPITLHF,TGTGCCAGCAGTGAATCGAGAGGGGGGCCGATAACCCTCCACTTT
.,.,TRBJ2-7,TRBV7-2,CASSPGIAYEQYF,TGTGCCAGCAGCCCCGGGATTGCCTACGAGCAGTACTTC
.,.,TRBJ2-1,TRBV11-2,CASSLSGRNEQFF,TGTGCCAGCAGCTTATCGGGGCGCAATGAGCAGTTCTTC
.,.,TRBJ2-3,TRBV5-8,CASSSGFAQDTQYF,TGTGCCAGCAGTTCGGGTTTTGCTCAGGATACGCAGTATTTT
.,once,TRBJ2-6,TRBV27,CASSVSGSVLTF,TGTGCCAGCAGTGTCTCCGGGTCCGTCCTGACTTTC
.,.,TRBJ1-2,TRBV5-1,CASSLVGGNYGYTF,TGCGCCAGCAGCTTGGTGGGGGGCAACTATGGCTACACCTTC
.,.,TRBJ1-1,TRBV13,CASSLAGNTEAFF,TGTGCCAGCAGCTTAGCAGGGAACACTGAAGCTTTCTTT
.,.,TRBJ2-3,TRBV7-6,CASSLESRYTDTQYF,TGTGCCAGCAGCTTGGAGTCACGCTACACAGATACGCAGTATTTT
.,.,TRBJ1-1,TRBV5-1,CASSLDGGYNTEAFF,TGCGCCAGCAGCTTGGATGGCGGGTACAACACTGAAGCTTTCTTT
.,.,TRBJ1-1,TRBV28,CASLAEFNTEAFF,TGTGCCAGTTTGGCGGAGTTCAACACTGAAGCTTTCTTT
TRBD1,.,TRBJ2-1,TRBV7-6,CASSLLITGGPYNEQFF,TGTGCCAGCAGCTTACTAATAACAGGGGGCCCATACAATGAGCAGTTCTTC
.,.,TRBJ2-1,TRBV7-9,CASSYNEQFF,TGTGCCAGCAGCTACAATGAGCAGTTCTTC
.,once,TRBJ2-1,TRBV7-9,CASSLGPRQFF,TGTGCCAGCAGCTTAGGACCCCGGCAGTTCTTC
TRBD2,.,TRBJ2-1,TRBV7-6,CASSRPGLANEQFF,TGTGCCAGCAGCCGCCCGGGACTAGCGAATGAGCAGTTCTTC
TRBD1,.,TRBJ2-2,TRBV9,CASSAHGQGGGELFF,TGTGCCAGCAGCGCTCACGGACAGGGGGGCGGGGAGCTGTTTTTT
TRBD2,.,TRBJ2-7,TRBV7-6,CASSSETSGKYEQYF,TGTGCCAGCAGCTCAGAGACTAGCGGGAAATACGAGCAGTACTTC
TRBD2,.,TRBJ2-7,TRBV7-6,CASSLLGRAYEQYF,TGTGCCAGCAGCTTACTCGGGAGGGCTTACGAGCAGTACTTC
TRBD2,.,TRBJ2-2,TRBV29-1,CSVVAGGRNTGELFF,TGCAGCGTTGTAGCGGGAGGTAGGAACACCGGGGAGCTGTTTTTT
.,once,TRBJ2-7,TRBV4-3,CASSQEGHGTYEQYF,TGCGCCAGCAGCCAAGAGGGACACGGGACCTACGAGCAGTACTTC
TRBD1,.,TRBJ1-2,TRBV27,CASSLSRAGGAAGGYTF,TGTGCCAGCAGTTTATCCCGGGCAGGGGGCGCCGCTGGTGGCTACACCTTC
TRBD2,.,TRBJ2-1,TRBV11-3,CASSGRSGSYNNEQFF,TGTGCCAGCAGCGGACGTAGCGGGAGTTATAACAATGAGCAGTTCTTC
.,.,TRBJ1-1,TRBV7-9,CASSPASRLNTEAFF,TGTGCCAGCAGCCCCGCAAGCAGATTGAACACTGAAGCTTTCTTT
.,.,TRBJ1-2,TRBV6-1,CASSDPGMYGYTF,TGTGCCAGCAGTGACCCGGGAATGTATGGCTACACCTTC
.,.,TRBJ2-5,TRBV18,CATKPGGHSNF,TGTGCCACCAAACCCGGGGGACACTCCAACTTC
.,.,TRBJ2-2,TRBV19,CASSIRAEGRANTGELFF,TGTGCCAGTAGTATTCGAGCCGAGGGCAGAGCGAACACCGGGGAGCTGTTTTTT
TRBD2,.,TRBJ2-2,TRBV6-5,CASSWTSANTGELFF,TGTGCCAGCAGTTGGACTAGCGCGAACACCGGGGAGCTGTTTTTT
.,once,TRBJ1-2,TRBV5-4,CASLDGRGEGYTF,TGTGCCAGCCTAGATGGCAGGGGTGAAGGCTACACCTTC
.,.,TRBJ1-1,TRBV5-8,CASSLLGSGTEAFF,TGTGCCAGCAGCTTGCTGGGGTCGGGCACTGAAGCTTTCTTT
TRBD2,.,TRBJ2-5,TRBV29-1,CSVEELAGGNQETQYF,TGCAGCGTTGAAGAGCTGGCGGGGGGGAATCAAGAGACCCAGTACTTC
.,few,TRBJ2-3,TRBV5-1,CASSLGQLTDTQYF,TGCGCCAGCAGCTTGGGACAGCTCACAGATACGCAGTATTTT
TRBD1,.,TRBJ2-1,TRBV27,CASRPDRGYNEQFF,TGTGCCAGCAGGCCCGACAGGGGTTACAATGAGCAGTTCTTC
.,.,TRBJ1-2,TRBV30,CAWSRSGRNYGYTF,TGTGCCTGGAGTAGGTCGGGTCGGAACTATGGCTACACCTTC
.,.,TRBJ1-6,TRBV4-1,CASSQDGSYNSPLHF,TGCGCCAGCAGCCAAGACGGGTCCTATAATTCACCCCTCCACTTT